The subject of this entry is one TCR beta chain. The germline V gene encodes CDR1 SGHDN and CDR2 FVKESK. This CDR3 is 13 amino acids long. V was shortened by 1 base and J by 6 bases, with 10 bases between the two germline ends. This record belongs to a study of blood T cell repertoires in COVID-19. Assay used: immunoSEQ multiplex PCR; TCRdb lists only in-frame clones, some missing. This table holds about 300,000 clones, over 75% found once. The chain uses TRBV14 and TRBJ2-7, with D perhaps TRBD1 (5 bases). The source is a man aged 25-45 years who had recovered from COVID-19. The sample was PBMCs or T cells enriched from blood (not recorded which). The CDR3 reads CASSQVSGSEQYF. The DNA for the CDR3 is TGTGCCAGCAGCCAAGTATCAGGGTCCGAGCAGTACTTC.